Here is one T cell receptor (beta chain) with its context. The target of this receptor is not known. The sample holds no much larger clone one base away, and base qualities are not on file. The CDR3 regions of human TCRbeta chains were analyzed by immunosequencing. On the study's bioinformatics: Repertoire TCRs were checked for matches against a reference library of SARS-CoV-2-specific TCRs that had been generated using the MIRA antigen-specificity platform. Breadth was defined as the fraction of unique TCRs that were SARS-CoV-2-associated, and depth was defined as the fraction of total T cells that were SARS-CoV-2-associated. Each spike-specific TCR was assigned to its reactive spike region and to a CD4 or CD8 class using the MIRA data. Log10-transformed breadth and depth values were compared by one-way ANOVA with Sidak's multiple comparisons tests. TCRdb's version of the immuneACCESS table is confined to in-frame rearrangements and falls short of the full clone set. An unresolved V gene accounts for under half of the shortfall where checked; the remainder is of unknown origin. For V, J and clone size, that table is used; D and trimming come from the DNA. The sample yields roughly 120,000 clones; roughly 93% were counted once. The ten largest clones represent 2.5% to 3.5% of the sample.

This sample was included in a study of T cell responses to AZD1222 COVID-19 vaccine (dated by TCRdb to the early 2020s). Background for the entire study: AZD1222 recipients whose second dose came at about 4 weeks and those whose second dose came at about 12 weeks were combined into one group, since spike-specific TCR depth and breadth did not differ between the two schedules. TCR sequencing covered 233 trial participants: 207 given two doses of AZD1222 and approximately 26 given two doses of MenACWY control vaccine. Enrollment into the trials was organized by age into subgroups of 18-55, 56-69 and 70-plus years, and those subgroups contained roughly 140, 27 and 60 TCR-sequenced participants, respectively.

The sample's time point, from its label and the paper: baseline before first vaccination. Vaccinee samples came from UK trials COV001 and COV002, including a single-blind randomized controlled phase 2/3 trial of AZD1222 (ChAdOx1 nCoV-19) in healthy adults. Trial participant PBMC samples were collected at day 0 and day 28 after the second dose for TCRbeta chain sequencing. General findings and caveats noted by the study authors: The vaccine-associated CD4 TCRs covered the entire spike protein, and the dominant responses fell in regions 160-218 and 743-854. A significant rise in spike-specific TCR breadth and depth was observed after two AZD1222 doses relative to day 0 and relative to MenACWY recipients. Conclusions about previously exposed vaccinees were limited because only a handful of AZD1222 recipients were SARS-CoV-2 seropositive at baseline. Epitopes outside the regions mutated in the B.1.351 and B.1.1.7 variants were reportedly recognized by nearly half of the unique spike-specific TCRs. Most participants were white British and females outnumbered males, and the authors suggested that clonal diversity may have been underestimated. No day 14 peak-response samples were available, so repertoires were characterized only after the peak T cell response. The 56-69-year group was small, and its depth increase did not reach significance, likely because of low power.

The CDR3 runs 11 amino acids, cysteine and phenylalanine included. The kept DNA is CDR3 alone, 33 bases in frame from the first base. The germline V gene encodes CDR1 MNHEY and CDR2 SVGAGI. The material was peripheral blood, obtained on day 0 of AZD1222 vaccination. The chain joins TRBV6-5 to TRBJ1-2; the D gene is not confidently resolved. This clonotype originated in an adult in good health. The nucleotide sequence is given as TGTGCTATCCGGTATAACTATGGCTACACCTTC. Translated, it gives CAIRYNYGYTF.